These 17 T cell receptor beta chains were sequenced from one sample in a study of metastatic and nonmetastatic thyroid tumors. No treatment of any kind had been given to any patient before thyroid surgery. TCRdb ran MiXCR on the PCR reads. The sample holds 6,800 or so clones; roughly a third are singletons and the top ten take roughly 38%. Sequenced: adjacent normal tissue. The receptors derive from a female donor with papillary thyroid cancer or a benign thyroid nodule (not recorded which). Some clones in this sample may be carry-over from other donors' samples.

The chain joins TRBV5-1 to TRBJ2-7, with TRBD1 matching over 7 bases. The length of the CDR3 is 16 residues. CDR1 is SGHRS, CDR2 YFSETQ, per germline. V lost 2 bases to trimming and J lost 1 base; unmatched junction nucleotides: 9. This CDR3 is CASSFADRPYSYEQYF. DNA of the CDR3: TGCGCCAGCAGCTTTGCGGACAGGCCTTATTCCTACGAGCAGTACTTC.

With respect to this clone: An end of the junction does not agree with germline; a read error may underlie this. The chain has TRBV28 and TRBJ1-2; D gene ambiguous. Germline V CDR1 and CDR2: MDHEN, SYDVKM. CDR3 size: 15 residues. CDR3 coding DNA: TGTGCCAGCAGTTTCCCGGAAAGGAAAAGCTATGGATACACATTC. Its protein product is CASSFPERKSYGYTF.

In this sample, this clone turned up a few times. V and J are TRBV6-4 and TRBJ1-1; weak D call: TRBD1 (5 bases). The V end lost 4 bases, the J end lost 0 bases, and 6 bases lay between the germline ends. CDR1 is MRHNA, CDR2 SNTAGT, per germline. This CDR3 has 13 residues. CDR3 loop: CASSVGVNTEAFF. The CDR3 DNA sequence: TGTGCCAGCAGTGTGGGGGTGAACACTGAAGCTTTCTTT.

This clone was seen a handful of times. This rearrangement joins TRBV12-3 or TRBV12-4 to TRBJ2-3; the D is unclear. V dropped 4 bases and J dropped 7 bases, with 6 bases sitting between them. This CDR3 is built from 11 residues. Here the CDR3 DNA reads TGTGCCAGCAGTTATCAAAATACGCAGTATTTT. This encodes CASSYQNTQYF.

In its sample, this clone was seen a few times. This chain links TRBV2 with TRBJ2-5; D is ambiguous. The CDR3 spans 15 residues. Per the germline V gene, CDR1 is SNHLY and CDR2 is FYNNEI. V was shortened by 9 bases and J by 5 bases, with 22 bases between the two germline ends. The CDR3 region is CARRAPPSPPETQYF. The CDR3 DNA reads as TGTGCCAGGAGAGCACCTCCATCTCCGCCCGAGACCCAGTACTTC.

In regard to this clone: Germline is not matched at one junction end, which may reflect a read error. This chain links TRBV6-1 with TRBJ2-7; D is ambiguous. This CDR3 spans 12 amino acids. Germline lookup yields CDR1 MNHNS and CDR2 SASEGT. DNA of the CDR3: TGTGCCAGCAGTCTTGGTCAGCTAGTACTGTTCTTC. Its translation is CASSLGQLVLFF.

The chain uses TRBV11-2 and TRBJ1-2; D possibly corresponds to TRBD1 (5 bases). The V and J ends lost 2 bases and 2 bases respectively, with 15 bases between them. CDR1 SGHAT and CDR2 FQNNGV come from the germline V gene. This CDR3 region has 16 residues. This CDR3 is CASSLKYRRDNYGYTF. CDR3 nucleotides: TGTGCCAGCAGCTTAAAATACCGTCGGGACAACTATGGCTACACCTTC.

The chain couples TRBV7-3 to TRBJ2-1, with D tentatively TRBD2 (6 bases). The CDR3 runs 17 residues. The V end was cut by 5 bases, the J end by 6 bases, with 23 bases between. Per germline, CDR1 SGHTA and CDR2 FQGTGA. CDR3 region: CASSPEGVRARSNEQFF. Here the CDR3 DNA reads TGTGCCAGCAGCCCGGAGGGCGTGAGGGCCCGGTCCAATGAGCAGTTCTTC.

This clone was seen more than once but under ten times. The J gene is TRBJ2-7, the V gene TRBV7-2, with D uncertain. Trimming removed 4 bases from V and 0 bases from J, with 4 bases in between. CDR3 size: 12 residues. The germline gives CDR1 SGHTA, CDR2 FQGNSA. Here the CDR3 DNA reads TGTGCCAGCAGCTCCTACTCCTACGAGCAGTACTTC. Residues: CASSSYSYEQYF.

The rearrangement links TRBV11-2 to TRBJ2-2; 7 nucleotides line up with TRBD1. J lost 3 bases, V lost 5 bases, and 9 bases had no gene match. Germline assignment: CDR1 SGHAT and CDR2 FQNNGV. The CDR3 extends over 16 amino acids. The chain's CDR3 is CASSNRDSLDTGELFF. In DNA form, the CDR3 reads TGTGCCAGCAGCAACCGGGACAGCCTAGACACCGGGGAGCTGTTTTTT.

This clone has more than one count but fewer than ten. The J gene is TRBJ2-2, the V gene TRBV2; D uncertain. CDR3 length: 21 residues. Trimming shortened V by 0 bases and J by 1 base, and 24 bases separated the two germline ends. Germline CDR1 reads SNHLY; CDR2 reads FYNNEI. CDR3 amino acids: CASSEAPFWLIDPMNTGELFF. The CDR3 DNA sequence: TGTGCCAGCAGTGAAGCGCCGTTTTGGCTAATTGACCCGATGAACACCGGGGAGCTGTTTTTT.

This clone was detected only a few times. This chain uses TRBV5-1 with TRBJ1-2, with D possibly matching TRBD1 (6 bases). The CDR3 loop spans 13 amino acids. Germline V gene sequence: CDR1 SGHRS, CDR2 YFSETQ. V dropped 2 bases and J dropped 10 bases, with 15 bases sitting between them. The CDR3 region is CASSFDRTAAYTF. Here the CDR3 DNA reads TGCGCCAGCAGCTTCGACAGGACAGCGGCCTACACCTTC. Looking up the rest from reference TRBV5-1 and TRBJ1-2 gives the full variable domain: KAGVTQTPRYLIKTRGQQVTLSCSPISGHRSVSWYQQTPGQGLQFLFEYFSETQRNKGNFPGRFSGRQFSNSRSEMNVSTLELGDSALYLCASSFDRTAAYTFGSGTRLTVV.

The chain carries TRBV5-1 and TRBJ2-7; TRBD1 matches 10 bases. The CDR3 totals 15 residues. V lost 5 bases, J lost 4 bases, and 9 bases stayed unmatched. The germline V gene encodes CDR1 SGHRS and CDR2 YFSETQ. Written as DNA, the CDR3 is TGCGCCAGCAGTGGGGACCGGGACAGGGGTTACGAGCAGTACTTC. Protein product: CASSGDRDRGYEQYF.

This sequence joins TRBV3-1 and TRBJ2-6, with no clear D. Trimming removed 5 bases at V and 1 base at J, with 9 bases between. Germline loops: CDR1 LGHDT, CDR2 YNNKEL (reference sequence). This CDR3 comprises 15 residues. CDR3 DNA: TGTGCCAGCAGCGCTATCGGGTCTGGGGCCAACGTCCTGACTTTC. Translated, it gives CASSAIGSGANVLTF.

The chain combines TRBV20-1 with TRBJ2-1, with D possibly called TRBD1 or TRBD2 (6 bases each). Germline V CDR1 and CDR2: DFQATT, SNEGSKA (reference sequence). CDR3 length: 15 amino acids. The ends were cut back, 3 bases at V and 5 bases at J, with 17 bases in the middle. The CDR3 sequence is CSARAIGGAHNEQFF. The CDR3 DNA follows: TGCAGTGCTAGGGCTATCGGGGGCGCTCACAATGAGCAGTTCTTC.

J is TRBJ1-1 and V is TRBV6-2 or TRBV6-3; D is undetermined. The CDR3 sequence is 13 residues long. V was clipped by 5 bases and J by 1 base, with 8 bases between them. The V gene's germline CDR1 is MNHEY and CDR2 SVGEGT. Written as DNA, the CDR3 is TGTGCCAGCAGTAATACAGAGAACACTGAAGCTTTCTTT. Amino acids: CASSNTENTEAFF.

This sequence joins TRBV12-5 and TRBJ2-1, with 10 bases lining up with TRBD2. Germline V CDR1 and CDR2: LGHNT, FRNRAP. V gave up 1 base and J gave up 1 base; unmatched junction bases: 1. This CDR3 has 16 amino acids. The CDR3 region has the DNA TGTGCTAGTGGTTTGGGACTAGCGGGTTCCTACAATGAGCAGTTCTTC. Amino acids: CASGLGLAGSYNEQFF.